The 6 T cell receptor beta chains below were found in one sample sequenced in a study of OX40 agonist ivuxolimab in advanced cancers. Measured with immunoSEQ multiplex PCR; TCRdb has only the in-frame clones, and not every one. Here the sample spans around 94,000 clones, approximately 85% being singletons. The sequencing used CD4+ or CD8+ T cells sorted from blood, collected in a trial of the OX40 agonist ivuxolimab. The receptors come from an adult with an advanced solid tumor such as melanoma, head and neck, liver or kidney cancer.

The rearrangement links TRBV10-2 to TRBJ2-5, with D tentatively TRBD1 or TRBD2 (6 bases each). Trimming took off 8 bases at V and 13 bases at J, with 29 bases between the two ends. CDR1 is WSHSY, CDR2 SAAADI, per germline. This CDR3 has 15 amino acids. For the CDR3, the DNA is TGCGCCAGCCACTCTCTAGGGGGTCTAGCGCCTACGGGGTACTTC. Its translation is CASHSLGGLAPTGYF.

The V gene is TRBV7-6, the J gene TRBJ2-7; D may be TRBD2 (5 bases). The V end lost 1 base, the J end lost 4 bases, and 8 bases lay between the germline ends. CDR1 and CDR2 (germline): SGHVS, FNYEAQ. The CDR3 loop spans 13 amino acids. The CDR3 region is CASSLGRTYEQYF. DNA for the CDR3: TGTGCCAGCAGCTTAGGACGGACTTACGAGCAGTACTTC.

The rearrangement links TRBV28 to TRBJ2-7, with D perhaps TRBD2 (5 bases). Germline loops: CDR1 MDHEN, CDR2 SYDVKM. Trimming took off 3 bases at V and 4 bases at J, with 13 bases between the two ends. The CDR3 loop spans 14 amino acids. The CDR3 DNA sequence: TGTGCCAGCAGTTTCCACCGGGATCGATACGAGCAGTACTTC. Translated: CASSFHRDRYEQYF. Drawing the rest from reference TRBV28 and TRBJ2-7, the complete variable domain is DVKVTQSSRYLVKRTGEKVFLECVQDMDHENMFWYRQDPGLGLRLIYFSYDVKMKEKGDIPEGYSVSREKKERFSLILESASTNQTSMYLCASSFHRDRYEQYFGPGTRLTVT.

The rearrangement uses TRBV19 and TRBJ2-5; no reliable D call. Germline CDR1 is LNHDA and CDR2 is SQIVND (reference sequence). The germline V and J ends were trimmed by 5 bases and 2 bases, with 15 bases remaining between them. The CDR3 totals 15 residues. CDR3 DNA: TGTGCCAGTAGTTGGGCGTTTGGAGATCAAGAGACCCAGTACTTC. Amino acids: CASSWAFGDQETQYF.

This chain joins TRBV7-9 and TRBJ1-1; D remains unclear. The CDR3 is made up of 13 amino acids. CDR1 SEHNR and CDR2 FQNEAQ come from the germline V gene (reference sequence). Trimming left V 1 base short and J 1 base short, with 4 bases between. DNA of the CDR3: TGTGCCAGCAGCTTAGGTCAGAACACTGAAGCTTTCTTT. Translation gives CASSLGQNTEAFF.

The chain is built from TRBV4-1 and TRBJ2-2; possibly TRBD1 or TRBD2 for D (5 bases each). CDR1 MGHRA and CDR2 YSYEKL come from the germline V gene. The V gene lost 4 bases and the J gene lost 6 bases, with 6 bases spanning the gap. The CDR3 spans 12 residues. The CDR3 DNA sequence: TGCGCCAGCAGCCTGGGGGCCGGGGAGCTGTTTTTT. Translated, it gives CASSLGAGELFF.